One and the same sample provided the 25 T cell receptor beta chains below, sequenced in a study of blood T cell repertoires in COVID-19. Libraries were prepared by immunoSEQ multiplex PCR; TCRdb keeps only in-frame clonotypes and omits some of them. The sample lists 210,000 or so clones, roughly 78% seen once, with around 2.8% in the top ten. The sequenced material came from peripheral blood. The receptors shown here come from a woman older than 75 with active or convalescent COVID-19.

The CDR3 sequence: CASSPMRETQYF. The CDR3 nucleotides read TGTGCCAGCTCACCAATGAGAGAGACCCAGTACTTC. The chain uses TRBV18 and TRBJ2-5; no reliable D call. The V end lost 2 bases, the J end lost 4 bases, and 5 bases lay between the germline ends. CDR1 KGHSH and CDR2 LQKENI come from the germline V gene. This CDR3 is 12 amino acids long.

The chain is built from TRBV7-8 and TRBJ1-3; D is unclear. In germline, CDR1 is SGHVS, CDR2 FQNEAQ. CDR3 length equals 16 residues. V was clipped by 5 bases and J by 4 bases, with 18 bases between them. The CDR3 nucleotides read TGTGCCAGCAGCCCGACGGCTAGGGAGTCCGGAAACACCATATATTTT. Encoded protein: CASSPTARESGNTIYF.

The V gene is TRBV5-1, the J gene TRBJ2-7; 9 bases match TRBD1. This CDR3 is 14 amino acids long. V was pared by 4 bases and J by 7 bases, with 9 bases of the junction left unmatched. CDR1 and CDR2 from the germline V gene are SGHRS and YFSETQ. The CDR3, as DNA: TGCGCCAGCAGCGACACCGGGACAGGGCTTGAGCAGTACTTC. Protein product: CASSDTGTGLEQYF.

The rearrangement links TRBV28 to TRBJ2-1, with 7 positions matching TRBD1. This CDR3 contains 15 residues. J lost 7 bases, V lost 4 bases, and 10 bases had no gene match. The germline gives CDR1 MDHEN, CDR2 SYDVKM. CDR3 sequence (DNA): TGTGCCAGCAGTTCAACAGGGGAAAAGTTGAATGAGCAGTTCTTC. It is translated as CASSSTGEKLNEQFF.

CDR3: CATEDRGRVVAFF. The CDR3 DNA follows: TGTGCCACCGAAGACAGGGGGCGAGTGGTAGCTTTCTTT. The V call is TRBV28, the J call TRBJ1-1; 10 nucleotides agree with TRBD1. Germline CDR1 reads MDHEN; CDR2 reads SYDVKM. The junction had 12 bases not matched to a gene; V was cut back by 10 bases and J by 10 bases. The CDR3 has 13 amino acids.

The chain uses TRBV28 and TRBJ2-7; 8 bases fit TRBD2. Germline trimming cut 3 bases from V and 4 bases from J; bases unmatched to any gene: 5. CDR1 is MDHEN and CDR2 is SYDVKM in the germline V gene. CDR3 length: 14 residues. This CDR3 is CASSFGGGEYEQYF. The DNA of the CDR3 is TGTGCCAGCAGTTTCGGGGGGGGAGAATACGAGCAGTACTTC. The variable domain in full, completed from reference TRBV28 and TRBJ2-7, reads DVKVTQSSRYLVKRTGEKVFLECVQDMDHENMFWYRQDPGLGLRLIYFSYDVKMKEKGDIPEGYSVSREKKERFSLILESASTNQTSMYLCASSFGGGEYEQYFGPGTRLTVT.

About this clone itself: At one of its ends the junction is not consistent with the germline gene, which may arise from a read error. The same CDR3 can be traced to other DNA sequences in this sample. V is TRBV6-2 or TRBV6-3 and J is TRBJ1-2; 8 bases agree with TRBD1. The germline V gene encodes CDR1 MNHEY and CDR2 SVGEGT. The CDR3 covers 14 residues. CDR3 region: CASGLWTGPGGYTF. CDR3 nucleotide sequence: TGTGCCAGCGGCCTCTGGACAGGGCCTGGTGGCTACACTTTC.

The chain uses TRBV11-2 and TRBJ1-3; possibly TRBD1 for D (6 bases). The germline gives CDR1 SGHAT, CDR2 FQNNGV. The ends were cut back, 6 bases at V and 3 bases at J, with 15 bases in the middle. This CDR3 contains 15 residues. The CDR3 region is CASRTAGADGNTIYF. CDR3 nucleotide sequence: TGTGCCAGCAGAACCGCAGGGGCGGATGGAAACACCATATATTTT. Combining the CDR3 with reference TRBV11-2 and TRBJ1-3 gives the whole variable domain EAGVAQSPRYKIIEKRQSVAFWCNPISGHATLYWYQQILGQGPKLLIQFQNNGVVDDSQLPKDRFSAERLKGVDSTLKIQPAKLEDSAVYLCASRTAGADGNTIYFGEGSWLTVV.

This chain uses TRBV7-2 with TRBJ1-5; TRBD1 might be the D (6 bases). Germline CDR1 SGHTA, CDR2 FQGNSA. The CDR3 has 14 amino acids. The germline V and J ends were trimmed by 4 bases and 5 bases, with 12 bases remaining between them. The DNA of the CDR3 is TGTGCCAGCAGCTCCCGGTCAGGGGATCAGCCCCAGCATTTT. It is translated as CASSSRSGDQPQHF.

The genes are TRBV4-3 and TRBJ1-4; D is unresolved. There are 16 residues in the CDR3. The germline V gene encodes CDR1 LGHNA and CDR2 YSLEER. Trimming cost V 0 bases and J 4 bases, with 12 bases left between them. Written as DNA, the CDR3 is TGCGCCAGCAGCCAAGAGATGGCCTTTTATAATGAAAAACTGTTTTTT. It codes for CASSQEMAFYNEKLFF.

In nucleotides, the CDR3 is TGTGCCACCAGCATCCGACAGCAGATAAACTATGGCTACACCTTC. Encoded protein: CATSIRQQINYGYTF. J is TRBJ1-2 and V is TRBV15; maybe TRBD1 (5 bases). Per germline, CDR1 LNHNV and CDR2 YYDKDF (reference sequence). The ends were cut back, 4 bases at V and 2 bases at J, with 14 bases in the middle. The CDR3 has 15 residues.

V is TRBV7-3 and J is TRBJ1-2, with TRBD1 matching 10 bases. V gave up 1 base and J gave up 7 bases; unmatched junction bases: 24. In germline, CDR1 is SGHTA, CDR2 FQGTGA. The CDR3 consists of 21 residues. The CDR3 protein is CASSLIAPRQGATRLHTGYTF. DNA for the CDR3: TGTGCCAGCAGCTTAATAGCCCCGAGACAGGGGGCGACGCGCCTGCATACTGGCTACACCTTC.

The chain has TRBV11-3 and TRBJ2-5; the match to TRBD2 covers 7 bases. Germline V gene lookup returns CDR1 SGHNT and CDR2 YENEEA. The V and J ends lost 5 bases and 5 bases, in that order; junction bases with no gene match: 2. This CDR3 has 12 residues. In DNA, the CDR3 is TGTGCCAGCAGCCAGGGAGGGGAGACCCAGTACTTC. Translated: CASSQGGETQYF.

The V and J genes are TRBV28 and TRBJ1-2; 8 positions agree with TRBD1. V was pared by 6 bases and J by 3 bases, with 9 bases of the junction left unmatched. CDR3 length: 15 amino acids. Germline V lookup: CDR1 MDHEN, CDR2 SYDVKM. DNA of the CDR3: TGTGCCAGCAGATCCCCGACAGGGGATTACTATGGCTACACCTTC. Encoded protein: CASRSPTGDYYGYTF.

J is TRBJ1-4 and V is TRBV5-6; maybe TRBD1 (6 bases). Between the trimmed V and J ends, which lost 5 bases and 7 bases, there was a span of 18 bases. This CDR3 is 15 amino acids long. CDR1 and CDR2 (germline): SGHDT, YYEEEE. The CDR3 DNA follows: TGTGCCAGCAGTGCCGTTACAGGGAAGGTTGAAAAACTGTTTTTT. This sequence encodes CASSAVTGKVEKLFF.

This clone showed up just once. The chain recombines TRBV19 with TRBJ1-6; D possibly corresponds to TRBD1 (5 bases). The CDR3 loop spans 15 amino acids. Germline CDR1 LNHDA, CDR2 SQIVND (reference sequence). The V end was cut by 7 bases, the J end by 5 bases, with 15 bases between. The CDR3 spells CASTRTAGNNSPLHF. The CDR3 DNA follows: TGTGCCAGTACCCGAACGGCAGGGAATAATTCACCCCTCCACTTT.

The chain joins TRBV27 to TRBJ1-5; tentatively, D is TRBD1 (6 bases). From germline, CDR1 is MNHEY and CDR2 SMNVEV (reference sequence). Between the trimmed V and J ends, which lost 5 bases and 6 bases, there was a span of 23 bases. The CDR3 consists of 17 residues. In nucleotides, the CDR3 is TGTGCCAGCAGTCCAACCGGGGGGGGGCCCTGGGGTCAGCCCCAGCATTTT. Translated, it gives CASSPTGGGPWGQPQHF.

The CDR3 bases are TGTGCCAGCAGTTACTCGAGGACGGGGGATACGCAGTATTTT. It specifies CASSYSRTGDTQYF. The rearrangement uses TRBV6-6 and TRBJ2-3; D might be TRBD2 (5 bases). Germline values: CDR1 MNHNY, CDR2 SVGAGI (reference sequence). Trimming took 0 bases from V and 6 from J, leaving 10 bases between them. The CDR3 is 14 amino acids.

This rearrangement joins TRBV18 to TRBJ2-5; TRBD2 matches at 8 bases. The CDR3 is 14 amino acids. Germline V CDR1 and CDR2: KGHSH, LQKENI. After removal of 3 bases from V and 5 bases from J, the junction contained 5 bases not matched to a gene. CDR3 DNA: TGTGCCAGCTCACCCGGGGGGGCCATCGAGACCCAGTACTTC. Its translation: CASSPGGAIETQYF.

The V and J genes are TRBV20-1 and TRBJ2-7; D gene unclear. This CDR3 spans 11 amino acids. Germline CDR1 reads DFQATT; CDR2 reads SNEGSKA (reference sequence). V lost 2 bases and J lost 2, with 4 bases in between. The CDR3 region has the DNA TGCAGTGCTAGACCCGCCTACGAGCAGTACTTC. It yields the protein CSARPAYEQYF.

The rearrangement links TRBV19 to TRBJ1-2, with a weak D call TRBD1 (5 bases). This CDR3 comprises 15 residues. Trimming took off 1 base at V and 2 bases at J, with 11 bases between the two ends. Germline lookup yields CDR1 LNHDA and CDR2 SQIVND (reference sequence). CDR3 region: CASSIAGLMNYGYTF. CDR3 coding DNA: TGTGCCAGTAGTATAGCGGGACTGATGAACTATGGCTACACCTTC.

The V call is TRBV27, the J call TRBJ2-1, with TRBD2 identical over 9 bases. Germline V gives CDR1 MNHEY, CDR2 SMNVEV (reference sequence). CDR3 size: 17 residues. V was clipped by 1 base and J by 8 bases; unmatched bases: 12. DNA of the CDR3: TGTGCCAGCAGTTTATACCCCTCTGCGGGGGGGCATGATGAGCAGTTCTTC. Its translation is CASSLYPSAGGHDEQFF.

This clone showed up just once. This sequence joins TRBV6-5 and TRBJ2-1; 9 bases match TRBD1. The CDR3 is made up of 15 amino acids. CDR1 MNHEY and CDR2 SVGAGI come from the germline V gene. The junction had 3 bases not matched to a gene; V was cut back by 6 bases and J by 0 bases. The CDR3 sequence: CASRSTGGSYNEQFF. CDR3 bases: TGTGCCAGCAGGTCGACAGGGGGCTCCTACAATGAGCAGTTCTTC.

The chain is built from TRBV7-6 and TRBJ1-1, with TRBD1 as a possible D gene (6 bases). From germline, CDR1 is SGHVS and CDR2 FNYEAQ. This CDR3 is built from 13 residues. The germline V and J ends were trimmed by 5 bases and 6 bases, with 13 bases remaining between them. The CDR3 protein is CASSRDMSAEAFF. DNA of the CDR3: TGTGCCAGCAGCAGGGACATGTCGGCTGAAGCTTTCTTT. Supplemented by reference TRBV7-6 and TRBJ1-1, the full variable domain reads GAGVSQSPRYKVTKRGQDVALRCDPISGHVSLYWYRQALGQGPEFLTYFNYEAQQDKSGLPNDRFSAERPEGSISTLTIQRTEQRDSAMYRCASSRDMSAEAFFGQGTRLTVV.

The chain joins TRBV27 to TRBJ1-1, with TRBD1 matching 9 bases. J was trimmed by 0 bases and V by 2 bases; bases with no gene match: 4. Germline CDR1 is MNHEY and CDR2 is SMNVEV (reference sequence). CDR3 size: 16 residues. The CDR3 DNA reads TGTGCCAGCAGTTTAAAGGGACAGGGTGTGAACACTGAAGCTTTCTTT. Translating it yields CASSLKGQGVNTEAFF.